The clone carrying this T cell receptor beta chain appeared a single time. What it binds is not known. The sample originates from a study of cytomegalovirus exposure and HLA in healthy donors. The study, taken as a whole, reports: Most TCR sequences showed up rarely, but some public TCRs showed up in many donors.

After removal of 6 bases from V and 0 bases from J, the junction contained 10 bases not matched to a gene. Germline loops: CDR1 WSHSY, CDR2 SAAADI. The CDR3 spans 17 residues. Sequencing was performed with immunoSEQ multiplex PCR; in TCRdb, only in-frame clones are kept and a portion is missing. The sample shows about 150,000 clones, about 89% of them seen only once. Sequenced sample: PBMCs. The TCR sequence derives from a man younger than 30 in good health and CMV-seronegative. The chain carries TRBV10-2 and TRBJ2-1; 8 nucleotides align to TRBD1. The CDR3 reads CASSFLGGTGSYNEQFF. CDR3 nucleotides: TGCGCCAGCAGCTTTCTGGGCGGGACAGGCTCCTACAATGAGCAGTTCTTC.